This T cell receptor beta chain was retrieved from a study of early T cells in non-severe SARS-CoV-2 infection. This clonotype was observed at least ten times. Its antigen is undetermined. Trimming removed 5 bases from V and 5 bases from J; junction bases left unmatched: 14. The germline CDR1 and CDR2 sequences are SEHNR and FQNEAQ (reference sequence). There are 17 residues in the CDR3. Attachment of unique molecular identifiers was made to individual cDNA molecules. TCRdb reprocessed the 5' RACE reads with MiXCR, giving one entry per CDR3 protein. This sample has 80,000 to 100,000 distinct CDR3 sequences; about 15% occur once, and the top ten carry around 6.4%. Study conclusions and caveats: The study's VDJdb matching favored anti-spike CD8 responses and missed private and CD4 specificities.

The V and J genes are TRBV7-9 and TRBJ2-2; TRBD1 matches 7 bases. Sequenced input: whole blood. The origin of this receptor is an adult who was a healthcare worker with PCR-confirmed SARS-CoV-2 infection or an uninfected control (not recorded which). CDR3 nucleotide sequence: TGTGCCAGCAGCCCTTCACAGGGGCTGAGGGGGACCGGGGAGCTGTTTTTT. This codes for CASSPSQGLRGTGELFF.